The present T cell receptor (beta chain) was sequenced within a study of shared clonotypes between healthy human individuals. Naive CD8 cells lacked CD45RO and underwent positive selection for CCR7, leaving out terminally differentiated effector memory CD45RA+ cells. The method was immunoSEQ multiplex PCR; TCRdb's version includes in-frame clones alone and lacks a portion of them. In the table there are about 1.9 million clones, around 93% of which are singletons. The CDR3 runs 15 residues. Deletions cut 1 base from V and 3 bases from J, with 13 bases between. Germline lookup yields CDR1 LNHDA and CDR2 SQIVND (reference sequence).

The rearrangement links TRBV19 to TRBJ2-7; tentative D call: TRBD1 (5 bases). The receptor comes from a man aged 18 to 30 in good health. Some clones in this sample may be carry-over from other donors' samples. Sequenced material: naive CD8+ T cells from PBMCs. The CDR3 reads CASSIAGNPFYEQYF. The CDR3 DNA follows: TGTGCCAGTAGTATAGCAGGGAACCCCTTCTACGAGCAGTACTTC.